Listed below are T cell receptor beta chains from one sample, sequenced in a study of blood T cell repertoires in COVID-19. The protocol was immunoSEQ multiplex PCR, while the TCRdb copy is restricted to in-frame clones and leaves out a portion. The table has hundreds of thousands of clones, 80% to 90% seen once; the top ten hold roughly 1.6%. Source material: peripheral blood. These receptors were taken from a middle-aged woman who had recovered from COVID-19. CDR3s include the opening cysteine and the closing phenylalanine or tryptophan. D genes are given only for firm matches. Expanded clones get a size class; other rows say once, few or many, or leave the size out.

>TRBV2|NA|NA|TRBJ1-2
CASSRTVTNYGYTF
TGTGCCAGCAGTCGGACAGTAACTAACTATGGCTACACCTTC
>TRBV5-6|NA|NA|TRBJ2-1
CASSLRTRTNEQFF
TGTGCCAGCAGCTTGAGGACACGAACCAATGAGCAGTTCTTC
>TRBV7-3|NA|TRBD2|TRBJ2-2
CASSLAGGHTGELFF
TGTGCCAGCAGTCTTGCGGGGGGGCACACCGGGGAGCTGTTTTTT
>TRBV12-5|NA|NA|TRBJ2-1
CASGTTATYNEQFF
TGTGCTAGTGGAACGACAGCTACCTACAATGAGCAGTTCTTC
>TRBV6-6|NA|NA|TRBJ2-2
CASSYGLNTGELFF
TGTGCCAGCAGTTACGGGCTGAACACCGGGGAGCTGTTTTTT
>TRBV6-5|few|NA|TRBJ1-5
CASQGRSNSNQPQHF
TGTGCCAGCCAGGGCAGAAGTAATAGCAATCAGCCCCAGCATTTT
>TRBV19|once|TRBD1|TRBJ1-2
CASSPGTGGRVANYGYTF
TGTGCCAGTAGTCCCGGGACAGGGGGTCGGGTAGCTAACTATGGCTACACCTTC
>TRBV7-9|NA|NA|TRBJ1-4
CASRSNEKLFF
TGTGCCAGCAGATCAAATGAAAAACTGTTTTTT
>TRBV11-3|NA|NA|TRBJ1-1
CASSLDSGGNTEAFF
TGTGCCAGCAGCTTAGATTCAGGAGGGAACACTGAAGCTTTCTTT
>TRBV2|NA|NA|TRBJ2-3
CASSDPGHFTSTDTQYF
TGTGCCAGCAGTGACCCGGGACACTTTACTAGCACAGATACGCAGTATTTT
>TRBV29-1|NA|TRBD1|TRBJ2-7
CSVAGQGASAYEQYF
TGCAGCGTTGCGGGACAGGGGGCTTCCGCCTACGAGCAGTACTTC
>TRBV29-1|few|NA|TRBJ2-7
CSVEEGSYEQYF
TGCAGCGTTGAGGAGGGGTCCTACGAGCAGTACTTC
>TRBV5-5|NA|NA|TRBJ2-6
CASSFLSGVGANVLTF
TGTGCCAGCAGCTTTCTTTCGGGGGTTGGGGCCAACGTCCTGACTTTC
>TRBV6-5|once|NA|TRBJ1-2
CASSYSWSYGYTF
TGTGCCAGCAGTTACAGCTGGAGTTATGGCTACACCTTC
>TRBV9|NA|NA|TRBJ1-4
CASSVSMENEKLFF
TGTGCCAGCAGCGTGTCGATGGAGAATGAAAAACTGTTTTTT
>TRBV4-1|NA|NA|TRBJ1-4
CASSQERRGNEKLFF
TGCGCCAGCAGCCAAGAGCGGCGGGGAAATGAAAAACTGTTTTTT
>TRBV9|NA|NA|TRBJ1-2
CASSVGRGGYTF
TGTGCCAGCAGCGTCGGGCGGGGTGGCTACACCTTC
>TRBV3-1/TRBV3-2|NA|TRBD2|TRBJ2-2
CASSPIPGVAGSGELFF
TGTGCCAGCAGCCCGATACCGGGGGTAGCGGGGAGCGGGGAGCTGTTTTTT
>TRBV5-1|NA|NA|TRBJ1-1
CASSLVAGSEAFF
TGCGCCAGCAGCTTGGTGGCAGGTTCTGAAGCTTTCTTT
>TRBV13|NA|NA|TRBJ2-1
CASPRGEGGYEQFF
TGTGCCAGCCCTAGGGGGGAGGGGGGCTATGAGCAGTTCTTC
>TRBV19|NA|NA|TRBJ1-1
CASTRQSGLYMNTEAFF
TGTGCCAGTACCCGCCAGTCGGGACTGTACATGAACACTGAAGCTTTCTTT
>TRBV15|NA|TRBD1|TRBJ1-5
CATSRDRDQPQHF
TGTGCCACCAGCAGGGACAGGGACCAGCCCCAGCATTTT
>TRBV10-3|NA|TRBD1|TRBJ1-1
CAIKGQGAGYTEAFF
TGTGCCATCAAGGGACAGGGGGCTGGGTACACTGAAGCTTTCTTT
>TRBV30|once|TRBD2|TRBJ2-3
CAWSGLARADTQYF
TGTGCCTGGAGTGGACTAGCGAGGGCAGATACGCAGTATTTT